This T cell receptor (beta chain) emerged from a study of cytomegalovirus exposure and HLA in healthy donors. General study results and limits: According to a subsequent analysis, TCR clusters from the first cohort were inclined to appear together in the roughly 120 validation repertoires. There were approximately 150 TCR beta chains listed as cytomegalovirus-associated.

Trimming removed 7 bases from V and 4 bases from J, with 15 bases in between. The CDR3 spans 14 residues. Germline values: CDR1 SNHLY, CDR2 FYNNEI. Measured with immunoSEQ multiplex PCR; TCRdb has only the in-frame clones, and not every one. The sample has 150,000 to 200,000 clones, around 82% seen once; the top ten hold about 9.4%. As for this clone: Antigen: not known.

Specimen: PBMCs. The receptor comes from a man aged 25-45 years in good health and CMV-seropositive. The chain couples TRBV2 to TRBJ2-3; D is undetermined. In DNA form, the CDR3 reads TGTGCCAGCATTCCTAACCCTAGTGCAGATACGCAGTATTTT. Its translation: CASIPNPSADTQYF.